The sequence of this T cell receptor beta chain was determined in a study of blood T cells in healthy people across ages. The study's findings and limits: Diversity estimated from one million T cells was considered an underestimate. Among long-lived donors, naive CD4+ cells were more numerous and diversity higher than in aged donors.

With 7 bases removed from V and 5 bases from J, the gap between germline ends came to 12 bases. CDR3 length: 12 residues. Per germline, CDR1 DFQATT and CDR2 SNEGSKA (reference sequence). Of note for this clonotype: What it binds is not known.

The use of a sample-barcoded 5' primer and a J-beta primer mix characterized a second PCR of roughly 7 to 11 cycles. The template-switch adaptor was a 5' adaptor with 12 random nucleotides. It tagged each cDNA molecule. Via MiXCR, TCRdb re-called the 5' RACE reads, giving one row per CDR3 protein. In the table there are about a million distinct CDR3 sequences, roughly 51% of which are singletons. Per individual sample, total RNA of at least 5 micrograms was extracted. The sequence was collected from a woman aged 60-70 years in good health. The chain combines TRBV20-1 with TRBJ1-5, with a weak D call TRBD1 (6 bases). What was sequenced was blood. This chain's CDR3 is CSVSRGDQPQHF. The CDR3 DNA follows: TGCAGTGTATCAAGGGGGGATCAGCCCCAGCATTTT.